Following are 17 T cell receptor beta chains from one sample sequenced in a study of control samples from healthy donors and cancer patients. Data came from immunoSEQ multiplex PCR; TCRdb stores just in-frame clones and leaves some out. The sample holds about 130,000 clones; around 92% are singletons and the top ten take about 2.2%. The sequencing input was blood. These receptor sequences come from a woman aged 45-65 years in good health.

V usage is TRBV15 and J usage is TRBJ2-3; D perhaps matches TRBD2 (6 bases). Germline V gives CDR1 LNHNV, CDR2 YYDKDF (reference sequence). V lost 3 bases, J lost 3 bases, and 13 bases lay in between. CDR3 length equals 15 residues. The CDR3 spells CATSSFARGTDTQYF. CDR3 DNA sequence: TGTGCCACCAGCAGTTTTGCTCGGGGGACAGATACGCAGTATTTT.

The chain joins TRBV29-1 to TRBJ1-2; the match to TRBD1 covers 9 bases. From germline, CDR1 is SQVTM and CDR2 ANQGSEA. With V trimmed by 6 bases and J by 5 bases, 7 bases remained unmatched. The CDR3 is 13 amino acids. The CDR3 nucleotides read TGCAGCGTGGGAGGGGGGACAGGGTATGGCTACACCTTC. As protein: CSVGGGTGYGYTF.

The V and J genes are TRBV2 and TRBJ1-5; the D gene is possibly TRBD1 (5 bases). The CDR3 totals 15 residues. Deletions cut 6 bases from V and 1 base from J, with 13 bases between. Germline assignment: CDR1 SNHLY and CDR2 FYNNEI. The CDR3 reads CASRRSGGSNQPQHF. DNA for the CDR3: TGTGCCAGCAGAAGGTCGGGGGGGAGCAATCAGCCCCAGCATTTT.

CDR3 loop: CASSGRRSPGGAKNIQYF. The CDR3 bases are TGTGCCAGCAGTGGTCGGCGCAGCCCGGGAGGAGCCAAAAACATTCAGTACTTC. The rearrangement joins TRBV27 to TRBJ2-4, with 7 bases identical to TRBD2. After removal of 5 bases from V and 0 bases from J, the junction contained 13 bases not matched to a gene. Germline CDR1 and CDR2: MNHEY and SMNVEV (reference sequence). The CDR3 runs 18 residues.

The chain is built from TRBV27 and TRBJ2-7; 8 bases match TRBD2. Looked up from germline, CDR1 is MNHEY and CDR2 is SMNVEV (reference sequence). CDR3 size: 16 residues. The trim removed 0 bases at V and 0 bases at J, leaving 4 bases unmatched. The CDR3, as DNA: TGTGCCAGCAGTTTATCGGCGGGAGGCTCCTCCTACGAGCAGTACTTC. Residues: CASSLSAGGSSYEQYF.

This clone was detected only once. The CDR3 DNA reads as TGTGCCAGCAGCTACCGGACTAGCGGAAGGGGAGTCCACGAGCAGTACTTC. This codes for CASSYRTSGRGVHEQYF. The rearrangement joins TRBV27 to TRBJ2-7; 10 bases fit TRBD2. The trim removed 6 bases at V and 5 bases at J, leaving 16 bases unmatched. CDR1 is MNHEY, CDR2 SMNVEV, per germline (reference sequence). This CDR3 comprises 17 residues.

The gene calls are TRBV6-5 and TRBJ2-7; a possible D gene is TRBD1 (6 bases). The germline V gene has CDR1 MNHEY and CDR2 SVGAGI. The V end lost 6 bases, the J end lost 4 bases, and 16 bases lay between the germline ends. The CDR3 runs to 14 residues. CDR3 sequence reads: CASSLLLQGYEQYF. As DNA, the CDR3 is TGTGCCAGCAGCCTCCTATTACAGGGTTACGAGCAGTACTTC.

The chain joins TRBV11-2 to TRBJ2-5, with D hard to call. Germline loops: CDR1 SGHAT, CDR2 FQNNGV. Trimming shortened V by 1 base and J by 4 bases, and 13 bases separated the two germline ends. CDR3 length: 15 amino acids. The CDR3 nucleotides are TGTGCCAGCAGCTTAGTCCCAGTCTTCGGAGAGACCCAGTACTTC. Translated: CASSLVPVFGETQYF.

V usage is TRBV7-8 and J usage is TRBJ1-1; the D is unclear. CDR1 and CDR2 (germline): SGHVS, FQNEAQ. Trimming stripped 1 base from V and 3 bases from J, with 18 bases between. The CDR3 consists of 17 residues. The CDR3 sequence is CASSLDLWADRDTEAFF. CDR3 DNA: TGTGCCAGCAGCTTAGATCTCTGGGCCGATAGGGACACTGAAGCTTTCTTT.

The V gene is TRBV3-1 (or the pseudogene TRBV3-2), the J gene TRBJ2-7, with 9 nucleotides matching TRBD1. Germline CDR1 and CDR2: LGHDT and YNNKEL (reference sequence). The V segment lost 4 bases and the J segment 3 bases; nucleotides outside the gene matches: 4. The CDR3 is 14 amino acids. CDR3 coding DNA: TGTGCCAGCAGCCGTCGGACAGGGGACTACGAGCAGTACTTC. Amino acids: CASSRRTGDYEQYF.

The chain combines TRBV9 with TRBJ2-5, with D possibly TRBD2 on 6 matching bases. This CDR3 contains 14 residues. Per the germline V gene, CDR1 is SGDLS and CDR2 is YYNGEE. The V gene lost 2 bases and the J gene lost 2 bases, with 10 bases spanning the gap. CDR3 residues: CASSVGGLQETQYF. The DNA of the CDR3 is TGTGCCAGCAGCGTTGGAGGGCTTCAAGAGACCCAGTACTTC.

This sequence joins TRBV2 and TRBJ1-2, with unresolved D. V was pared by 3 bases and J by 3 bases, with 11 bases between. Germline V gene data show CDR1 as SNHLY and CDR2 as FYNNEI. The CDR3 spans 14 residues. CDR3 sequence reads: CASSDDPRYYGYTF. CDR3 DNA sequence: TGTGCCAGCAGTGACGATCCCCGCTACTATGGCTACACCTTC.

The chain uses TRBV7-9 and TRBJ1-3, with a tentative D call TRBD1 (5 bases). The CDR3 totals 16 residues. Germline V gene data show CDR1 as SEHNR and CDR2 as FQNEAQ (reference sequence). The ends were cut back, 8 bases at V and 0 bases at J, with 17 bases in the middle. This chain's CDR3 is CASARWGQGSGNTIYF. CDR3 DNA sequence: TGTGCCAGCGCCCGGTGGGGTCAGGGCTCTGGAAACACCATATATTTT.

This chain uses TRBV19 with TRBJ2-7, with D tentatively TRBD1 or TRBD2 (5 bases each). The germline CDR1 and CDR2 sequences are LNHDA and SQIVND (reference sequence). This CDR3 contains 15 residues. V was cut by 3 bases and J by 5 bases, with 17 bases left in between. In DNA, the CDR3 is TGTGCCAGTAGTATGAGGGGTTGGGGGACCGACGAGCAGTACTTC. It is translated as CASSMRGWGTDEQYF.

The CDR3 coding sequence is TGTGCCAGCAGTTTGACTCCAGATACGCAGTATTTT. Translation gives CASSLTPDTQYF. The chain employs TRBV6-5 and TRBJ2-3; D unclear. Germline CDR1 is MNHEY and CDR2 is SVGAGI. The CDR3 spans 12 residues. V was pared by 4 bases and J by 4 bases, with 6 bases between.

The genes are TRBV9 and TRBJ1-1; D remains ambiguous. The V gene's germline CDR1 is SGDLS and CDR2 YYNGEE. Between the trimmed V and J ends, which lost 3 bases and 6 bases, there was a span of 21 bases. This CDR3 comprises 16 residues. CDR3 in amino acids: CASSDGKGLPNAEAFF. The CDR3 nucleotides are TGTGCCAGCAGCGACGGCAAAGGGCTACCAAACGCTGAAGCTTTCTTT.

The chain has TRBV5-6 and TRBJ2-3, with D possibly TRBD1 on 6 matching bases. The length of the CDR3 is 12 residues. Trimming cost V 4 bases and J 7 bases, with 10 bases left between them. Germline CDR1 SGHDT, CDR2 YYEEEE. As DNA, the CDR3 is TGTGCCAGCAGCGTTACAGGGAATACGCAGTATTTT. As protein: CASSVTGNTQYF.